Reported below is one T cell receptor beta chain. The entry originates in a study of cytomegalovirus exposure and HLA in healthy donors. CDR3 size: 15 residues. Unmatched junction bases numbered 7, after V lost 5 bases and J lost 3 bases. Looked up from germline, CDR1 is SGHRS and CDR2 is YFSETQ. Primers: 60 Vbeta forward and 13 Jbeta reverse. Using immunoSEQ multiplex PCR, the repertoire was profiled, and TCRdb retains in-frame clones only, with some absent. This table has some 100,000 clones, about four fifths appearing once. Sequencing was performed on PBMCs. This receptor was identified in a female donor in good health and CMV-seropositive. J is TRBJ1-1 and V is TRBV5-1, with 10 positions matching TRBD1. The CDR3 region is CASRGRTGGYTEAFF. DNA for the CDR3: TGCGCCAGCAGAGGAAGGACAGGGGGTTACACTGAAGCTTTCTTT.